This T cell receptor beta chain was documented in a study of blood T cell repertoires in COVID-19. In the study overall: Donors in the United States, Italy and Spain gave samples during acute or convalescent COVID-19. PBMCs, B-cell-depleted T cells, or T cells provided the cDNA or gDNA that made up the material.

The V gene end was trimmed by 8 bases and the J gene end by 1 base; junction bases not matched to a gene: 9. This CDR3 region has 16 residues. CDR1 is SGHTA, CDR2 FQGNSA, per germline. Per the original methods: Estimates of nucleated cell counts were drawn from the amplification of reference gene primers. The protocol was immunoSEQ multiplex PCR, while the TCRdb copy is restricted to in-frame clones and leaves out a portion. From that table come the V and J calls and clone size; the DNA was used to work out D and trimming. The data contain fewer than 85,000 clones, roughly 90% of them seen just once; the ten biggest clones take up 9.1%.

Specimen: peripheral blood. This clonotype originated in a human donor in a cohort sampled during active COVID-19. The chain links TRBV7-2 to TRBJ2-5; 11 bases map to TRBD2. Here the CDR3 reads CASGRLAGGFQETQYF. DNA for the CDR3: TGTGCCAGCGGAAGGTTAGCGGGGGGGTTCCAAGAGACCCAGTACTTC.